This TCR beta chain was documented in a study of cytomegalovirus exposure and HLA in healthy donors. Findings and limits, study-wide: Association of a missense DCLRE1C variant with TCR beta V- and J-gene trimming was reported in a later analysis. The study designated some 180 TCR beta chains cytomegalovirus-associated. Roughly uniform depth of sequencing across donors was assumed in presence/absence analyses.

Remarks on this clone: Its cognate antigen is unknown.

PCR employed 60 Vbeta and 13 Jbeta primers. Only in-frame clones appear in the TCRdb table, and some are missing; sequencing was by immunoSEQ multiplex PCR. Among about 89,000 clones, around 85% were seen once, and the ten largest hold roughly 2.5%. Germline V lookup: CDR1 SGHVS, CDR2 FQNEAQ. J gave up 4 bases and V 5 bases, and 7 bases lay outside the gene matches. The CDR3 totals 15 residues. This receptor was obtained from a man under 40 in good health and CMV-seronegative. The J gene is TRBJ2-7, the V gene TRBV7-8; TRBD1 matches at 11 bases. The sample comprised PBMCs. The CDR3 spells CASSLPGTGGYEQYF. The CDR3 DNA reads TGTGCCAGCAGCCTACCCGGGACAGGGGGTTACGAGCAGTACTTC.